The clone carrying this TCR beta chain was picked up many times. CDR1 is MNHNS, CDR2 SASEGT, per germline. CDR3 size: 15 residues. The V gene end was trimmed by 5 bases and the J gene end by 3 bases; junction bases not matched to a gene: 8. Those with hyperthyroidism were 18 to 65 years old, newly diagnosed, and ill for under 2 months. Pregnant or lactating patients were excluded, as were those with uncontrolled infection or other autoimmune disease. This specimen belongs to a study of T cells in Graves' hyperthyroidism and ophthalmopathy. Authors of the study amplified TCR beta CDR3 regions from RNA transcripts. The HTBI primer set was used in a first-round RT-PCR of the TCR CDR3. TCRdb redid the calling of the multiplex PCR reads with MiXCR, one entry per CDR3 protein. The data hold approximately 360,000 distinct CDR3 sequences, with about a sixth observed a single time.

The sequence came from a woman under 30 with Graves' hyperthyroidism that later progressed to Graves' ophthalmopathy. V and J are TRBV6-1 and TRBJ2-3; 7 bases are shared with TRBD1. The sample comprised blood. This CDR3 is CASSRQGMSTDTQYF. Here the CDR3 DNA reads TGTGCCAGCAGTAGACAGGGTATGAGTACAGATACGCAGTATTTT.